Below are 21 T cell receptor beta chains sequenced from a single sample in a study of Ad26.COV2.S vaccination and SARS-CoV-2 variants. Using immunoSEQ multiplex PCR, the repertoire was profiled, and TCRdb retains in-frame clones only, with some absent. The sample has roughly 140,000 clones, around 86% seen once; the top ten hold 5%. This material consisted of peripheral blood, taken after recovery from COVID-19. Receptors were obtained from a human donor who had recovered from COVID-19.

The DNA of the CDR3 is TGTGCCAGCAGCTTACGGCGGGGGTTGGATACGCAGTATTTT. Amino acids: CASSLRRGLDTQYF. The chain couples TRBV7-2 to TRBJ2-3; 7 bases are shared with TRBD2. Germline assignment: CDR1 SGHTA and CDR2 FQGNSA. The CDR3 length is 14 residues. The ends lost 2 bases at V and 6 bases at J; junction bases unmatched: 5.

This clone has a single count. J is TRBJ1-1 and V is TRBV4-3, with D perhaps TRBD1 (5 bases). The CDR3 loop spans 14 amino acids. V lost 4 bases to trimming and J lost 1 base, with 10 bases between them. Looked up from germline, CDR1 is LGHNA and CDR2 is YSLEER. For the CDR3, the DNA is TGCGCCAGCAGCCCAGGGACGGGGAACACTGAAGCTTTCTTT. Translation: CASSPGTGNTEAFF.

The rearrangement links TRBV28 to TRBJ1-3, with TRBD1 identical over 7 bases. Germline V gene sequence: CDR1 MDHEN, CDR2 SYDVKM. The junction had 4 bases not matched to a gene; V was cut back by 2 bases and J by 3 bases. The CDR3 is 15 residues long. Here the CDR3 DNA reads TGTGCCAGCAGTTTACTTCGACAGGGTGGAAACACCATATATTTT. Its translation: CASSLLRQGGNTIYF.

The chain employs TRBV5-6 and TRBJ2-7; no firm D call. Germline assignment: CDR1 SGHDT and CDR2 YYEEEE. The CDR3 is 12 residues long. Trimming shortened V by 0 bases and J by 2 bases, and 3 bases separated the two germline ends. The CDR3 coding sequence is TGTGCCAGCAGCTTGGCGGCCTACGAGCAGTACTTC. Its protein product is CASSLAAYEQYF. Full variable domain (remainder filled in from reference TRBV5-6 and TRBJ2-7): DAGVTQSPTHLIKTRGQQVTLRCSPKSGHDTVSWYQQALGQGPQFIFQYYEEEERQRGNFPDRFSGHQFPNYSSELNVNALLLGDSALYLCASSLAAYEQYFGPGTRLTVT.

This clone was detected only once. CDR3 bases: TGTGCCAGCCAGTTTAACGAAGGTCAGGGTGGCTACACCTTC. Its protein is CASQFNEGQGGYTF. The J gene is TRBJ1-2, the V gene TRBV28, with D possibly TRBD1 on 5 matching bases. The CDR3 length is 14 residues. CDR1 and CDR2 (germline): MDHEN, SYDVKM. Deletions cut 8 bases from V and 7 bases from J, with 20 bases between.

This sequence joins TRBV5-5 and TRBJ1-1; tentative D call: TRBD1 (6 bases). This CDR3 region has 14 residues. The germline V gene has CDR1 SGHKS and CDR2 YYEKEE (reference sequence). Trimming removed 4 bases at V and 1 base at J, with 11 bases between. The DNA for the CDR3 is TGTGCCAGCAGCCATCCGGGACAGAACACTGAAGCTTTCTTT. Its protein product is CASSHPGQNTEAFF. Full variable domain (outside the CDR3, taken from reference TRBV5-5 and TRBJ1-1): DAGVTQSPTHLIKTRGQQVTLRCSPISGHKSVSWYQQVLGQGPQFIFQYYEKEERGRGNFPDRFSARQFPNYSSELNVNALLLGDSALYLCASSHPGQNTEAFFGQGTRLTVV.

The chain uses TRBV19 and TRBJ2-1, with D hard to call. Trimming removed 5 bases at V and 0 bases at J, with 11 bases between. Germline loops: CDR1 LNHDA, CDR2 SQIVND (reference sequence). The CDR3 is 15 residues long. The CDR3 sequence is CASSAAISSYNEQFF. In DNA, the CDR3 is TGTGCCAGTAGTGCCGCCATAAGCTCCTACAATGAGCAGTTCTTC.

CDR3 sequence reads: CAWSSGHGYGYTF. The CDR3 bases are TGTGCCTGGAGTTCTGGACACGGCTATGGCTACACCTTC. The gene calls are TRBV30 and TRBJ1-2; a weak D match, TRBD1 (5 bases). The V gene lost 2 bases and the J gene lost 4 bases, with 11 bases spanning the gap. The CDR3 length is 13 residues. Germline CDR1 reads GTSNPN; CDR2 reads SVGIG (reference sequence). The full variable domain, completed using reference TRBV30 and TRBJ1-2, is SQTIHQWPATLVQPVGSPLSLECTVEGTSNPNLYWYRQAAGRGLQLLFYSVGIGQISSEVPQNLSASRPQDRQFILSSKKLLLSDSGFYLCAWSSGHGYGYTFGSGTRLTVV.

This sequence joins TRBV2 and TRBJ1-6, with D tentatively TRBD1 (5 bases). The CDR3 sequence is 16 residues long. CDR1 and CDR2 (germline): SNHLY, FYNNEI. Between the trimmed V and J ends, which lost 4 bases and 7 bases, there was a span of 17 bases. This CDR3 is CASSASGHLRNSPLHF. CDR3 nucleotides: TGTGCCAGCAGTGCCTCCGGACACCTGAGGAATTCACCCCTCCACTTT.

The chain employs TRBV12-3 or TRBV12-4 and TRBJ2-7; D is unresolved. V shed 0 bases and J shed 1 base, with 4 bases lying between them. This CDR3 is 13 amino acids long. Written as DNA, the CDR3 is TGTGCCAGCAGTTTAGCTAGGTCCTACGAGCAGTACTTC. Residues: CASSLARSYEQYF.

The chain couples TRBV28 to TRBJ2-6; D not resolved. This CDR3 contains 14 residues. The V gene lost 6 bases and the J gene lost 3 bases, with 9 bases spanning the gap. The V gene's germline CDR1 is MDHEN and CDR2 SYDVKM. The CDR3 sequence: CASSSPFGANVLTF. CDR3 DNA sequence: TGTGCCAGCAGCTCCCCATTTGGGGCCAACGTCCTGACTTTC.

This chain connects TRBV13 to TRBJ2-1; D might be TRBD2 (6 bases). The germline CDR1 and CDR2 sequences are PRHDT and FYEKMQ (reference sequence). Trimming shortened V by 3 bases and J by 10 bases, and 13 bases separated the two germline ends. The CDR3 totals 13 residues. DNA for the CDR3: TGTGCCAGCAGCTTGGGCGGGGCGTCGGAGCAGTTCTTC. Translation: CASSLGGASEQFF.

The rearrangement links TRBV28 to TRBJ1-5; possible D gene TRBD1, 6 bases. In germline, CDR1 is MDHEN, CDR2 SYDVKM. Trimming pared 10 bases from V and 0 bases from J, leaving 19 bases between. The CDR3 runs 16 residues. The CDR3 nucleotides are TGTGCCACCACAGGGAGCCGCCCGTATAGCAATCAGCCCCAGCATTTT. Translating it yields CATTGSRPYSNQPQHF.

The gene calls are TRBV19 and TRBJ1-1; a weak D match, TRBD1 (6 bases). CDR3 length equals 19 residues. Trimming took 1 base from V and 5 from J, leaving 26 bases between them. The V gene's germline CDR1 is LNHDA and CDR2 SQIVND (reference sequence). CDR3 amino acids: CASSIGTFENFLGATEAFF. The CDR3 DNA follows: TGTGCCAGTAGTATAGGGACCTTCGAGAACTTTCTGGGGGCGACTGAAGCTTTCTTT.

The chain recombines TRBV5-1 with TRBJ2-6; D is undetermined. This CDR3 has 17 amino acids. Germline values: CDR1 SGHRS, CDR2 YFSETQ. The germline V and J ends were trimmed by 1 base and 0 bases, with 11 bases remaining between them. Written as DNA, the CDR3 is TGCGCCAGCAGCTTGTCGACTCAGTACTCTGGGGCCAACGTCCTGACTTTC. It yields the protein CASSLSTQYSGANVLTF.

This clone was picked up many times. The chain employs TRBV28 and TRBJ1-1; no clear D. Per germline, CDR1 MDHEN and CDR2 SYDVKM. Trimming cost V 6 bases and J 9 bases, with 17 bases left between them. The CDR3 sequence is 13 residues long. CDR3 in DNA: TGTGCCAGCAGGTACCCTACCCGGGCTCAAGCTTTCTTT. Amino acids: CASRYPTRAQAFF. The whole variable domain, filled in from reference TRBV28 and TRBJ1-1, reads DVKVTQSSRYLVKRTGEKVFLECVQDMDHENMFWYRQDPGLGLRLIYFSYDVKMKEKGDIPEGYSVSREKKERFSLILESASTNQTSMYLCASRYPTRAQAFFGQGTRLTVV.

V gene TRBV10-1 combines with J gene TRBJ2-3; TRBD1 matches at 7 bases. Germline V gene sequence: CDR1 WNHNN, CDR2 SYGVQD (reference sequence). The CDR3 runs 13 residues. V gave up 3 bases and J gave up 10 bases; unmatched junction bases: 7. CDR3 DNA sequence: TGCGCCAGCAGTGAAGCTAGTGGGACAGCGCAGTATTTT. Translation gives CASSEASGTAQYF.

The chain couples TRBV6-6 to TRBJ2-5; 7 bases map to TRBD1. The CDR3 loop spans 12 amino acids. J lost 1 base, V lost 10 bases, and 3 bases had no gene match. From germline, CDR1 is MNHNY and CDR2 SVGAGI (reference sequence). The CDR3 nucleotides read TGTGCCACCTGGACAGGCCAAGAGACCCAGTACTTC. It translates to CATWTGQETQYF.

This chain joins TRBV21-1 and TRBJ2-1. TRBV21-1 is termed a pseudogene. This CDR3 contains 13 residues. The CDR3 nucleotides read TGTGCCAGCAGCAGAGAGATGGGGGAAGAGCAGTTCTTC. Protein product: CASSREMGEEQFF.

CDR3: CASGTMNTEAFF. CDR3 coding DNA: TGTGCCAGCGGCACCATGAACACTGAAGCTTTCTTT. The V gene is TRBV27, the J gene TRBJ1-1; unclear D gene. CDR1 is MNHEY, CDR2 SMNVEV, per germline (reference sequence). This CDR3 is 12 amino acids long. Between the trimmed V and J ends, which lost 8 bases and 0 bases, there was a span of 7 bases.

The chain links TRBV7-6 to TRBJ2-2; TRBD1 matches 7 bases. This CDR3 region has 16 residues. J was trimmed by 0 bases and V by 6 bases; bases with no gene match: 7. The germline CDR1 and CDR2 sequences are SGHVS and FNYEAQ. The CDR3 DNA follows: TGTGCCAGCAGTGTCTTAGGGGGCGCGAACACCGGGGAGCTGTTTTTT. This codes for CASSVLGGANTGELFF. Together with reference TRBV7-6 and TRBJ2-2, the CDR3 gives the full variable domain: GAGVSQSPRYKVTKRGQDVALRCDPISGHVSLYWYRQALGQGPEFLTYFNYEAQQDKSGLPNDRFSAERPEGSISTLTIQRTEQRDSAMYRCASSVLGGANTGELFFGEGSRLTVL.